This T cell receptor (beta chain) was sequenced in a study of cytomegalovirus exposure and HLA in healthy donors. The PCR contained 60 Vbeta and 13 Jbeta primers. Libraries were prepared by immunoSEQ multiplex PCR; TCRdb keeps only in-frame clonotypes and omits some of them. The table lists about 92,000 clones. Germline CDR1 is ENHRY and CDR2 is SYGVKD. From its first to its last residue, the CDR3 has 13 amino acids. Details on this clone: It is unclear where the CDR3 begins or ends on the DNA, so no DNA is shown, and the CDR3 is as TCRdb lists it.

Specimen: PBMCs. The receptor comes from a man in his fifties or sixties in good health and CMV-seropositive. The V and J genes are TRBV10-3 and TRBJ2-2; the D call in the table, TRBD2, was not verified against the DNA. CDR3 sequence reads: CAIKSFGAGELFF.